This TCR beta chain emerged from a study of blood T cell repertoires in COVID-19. Study-level background: The United States, Italy and Spain were the sources of the acute and convalescent COVID-19 samples. In each case, the material was cDNA or gDNA derived from T cells, B-cell-depleted T cells, or PBMCs.

Original handling: How many nucleated cells were present was estimated from reference gene primer amplification. TCRdb's table, derived via immunoSEQ multiplex PCR, lists solely in-frame clones and lacks some. The V and J calls and clone size come from that table; D and trimming were worked out from the DNA. The sample lists more than 150,000 clones; roughly 82% were seen once. V was clipped by 8 bases and J by 1 base, with 9 bases between them. The CDR3 contains 13 residues. CDR1 and CDR2 from the germline V gene are MDHEN and SYDVKM. The V call is TRBV28, the J call TRBJ1-5; D gene ambiguous. The sample taken for sequencing was peripheral blood. This receptor was obtained from a woman aged 45-65 years with acute or convalescent COVID-19. Here the CDR3 DNA reads TGTGCCAGCGGAGTCACCAGCAATCAGCCCCAGCATTTT. This codes for CASGVTSNQPQHF.